These T cell receptor beta chains were read from a single sample in a study of blood T cells in healthy people across ages. TCRdb re-analysed the 5' RACE reads in MiXCR, keeping a single row per CDR3 protein. This table has 550,000 to 650,000 distinct CDR3 sequences, about 27% appearing once. The sample also formed part of further work on T cells of mothers and their children.

What was sequenced was blood. The receptors originated from a boy aged 2-15 years in good health. Both conserved end residues are part of each CDR3. The D gene is left open where the match is weak. Part of the rows lack a size; the others show once, few, many or a class for expanded clones.

-	TRBV5-1	TRBJ2-5	-	TGCGCCAGCACCACGCCTCGGGGTCAGGGGGAGACCCAGTACTTC	CASTTPRGQGETQYF
TRBD1	TRBV5-1	TRBJ2-5	-	TGCGCCAGCAGCTCCGGACAGGGTGAAGAGACCCAGTACTTC	CASSSGQGEETQYF
TRBD2	TRBV9	TRBJ2-5	few	TGTGCCAGCAGCGTGGGAGGGTTGGAGACCCAGTACTTC	CASSVGGLETQYF
TRBD1	TRBV6-1	TRBJ1-2	-	TGTGCCAGCAGTGAATGGGACAGGGGAGACTATGGCTACACCTTC	CASSEWDRGDYGYTF
-	TRBV7-8	TRBJ2-7	many	TGTGCCAGCAGCTTAGTCGTGTCCTACGAGCAGTACTTC	CASSLVVSYEQYF
-	TRBV30	TRBJ1-1	few	TGTGCCTGGAGTGTAATCATTCGGGACGGCACTGAAGCTTTCTTT	CAWSVIIRDGTEAFF
-	TRBV3-1	TRBJ2-4	-	TGTGCCAGCAGCCAAGGTCTGGGGGGTCCCCGGAAAAACATTCAGTACTTC	CASSQGLGGPRKNIQYF
-	TRBV27	TRBJ2-1	few	TGTGCCAGCAGTTTAACCAGGAGCTCCTACAATGAGCAGTTCTTC	CASSLTRSSYNEQFF
TRBD2	TRBV7-9	TRBJ2-5	-	TGTGCCAGCAGCATGACTAGCGGGAGAAGGGGGGAGACCCAGTACTTC	CASSMTSGRRGETQYF
TRBD2	TRBV20-1	TRBJ2-5	-	TGCAGTGCTCCCACGACTAGCGGAGAAGAGACCCAGTACTTC	CSAPTTSGEETQYF
-	TRBV30	TRBJ1-5	-	TGTGCCTGGTCGCGGGACAGCAATCAGCCCCAGCATTTT	CAWSRDSNQPQHF
-	TRBV3-1	TRBJ2-2	few	TGTGCCAGCAGCCAAGTCAGGAACACCGGGGAGCTGTTTTTT	CASSQVRNTGELFF
TRBD1	TRBV10-3	TRBJ2-5	-	TGTGCCATCAGTGCGGGACAGGGAGAGACCCAGTACTTC	CAISAGQGETQYF
-	TRBV7-8	TRBJ2-5	once	TGTGCCAGCAGCTTGGGTAGCGGCCACCAAGAGACCGAGTACTTC	CASSLGSGHQETEYF
TRBD1	TRBV7-2	TRBJ1-5	-	TGTGCCAGCAGCTTAGAGAACAGGGGGGTACAGCCCCAGCATTTT	CASSLENRGVQPQHF
-	TRBV20-1	TRBJ2-1	few	TGCAGTGCTAGAGATTTGAAGGACTACGACTACAATGAGCAGTTCTTC	CSARDLKDYDYNEQFF
-	TRBV3-1	TRBJ2-7	-	TGTGCCAGCAGCCAAGTACCTAGGTCGGGCTACGAGCAGTACTTC	CASSQVPRSGYEQYF
TRBD1	TRBV12-3/TRBV12-4	TRBJ2-7	-	TGTGCCAGCAGCGGGACAGGGGTTTTTTACGAGCAGTACTTC	CASSGTGVFYEQYF
-	TRBV15	TRBJ2-3	-	TGTGCCACCAGCAGAAATAGGAGAGGGAAGGGCACAGATACGCAGTATTTT	CATSRNRRGKGTDTQYF
TRBD1	TRBV6-6	TRBJ2-5	-	TGTGCCAGCGCACGGACAGGGGTCGAGACCCAGTACTTC	CASARTGVETQYF
-	TRBV9	TRBJ2-1	-	TGTGCCAGCAGCGTCCGGACAGATTACAATGAGCAGTTCTTC	CASSVRTDYNEQFF
-	TRBV27	TRBJ1-4	few	TGTGCCAGCAGTGACGACGACAGGAGGGTTGAAAAACTGTTTTTT	CASSDDDRRVEKLFF
-	TRBV4-1	TRBJ2-2	few	TGCGCCAGCAGCCAAGAGTTGCCCCGGGCCGGGGAGCTGTTTTTT	CASSQELPRAGELFF
-	TRBV15	TRBJ2-7	-	TGTGCCACCAGCAGAGGCACGCTCAGGACAGAGGGTTACGAGCAGTACTTC	CATSRGTLRTEGYEQYF
TRBD1	TRBV6-6	TRBJ2-5	-	TGTGCCAGCAGTTTCCTCCGCCGACAGGGCCGCCCCCTGGAGCAGTACTTC	CASSFLRRQGRPLEQYF
TRBD1	TRBV3-1	TRBJ1-1	-	TGTGCCAGCAGCCAAGTGAGGACAGGGGGCGAGAACACTGAAGCTTTCTTT	CASSQVRTGGENTEAFF
-	TRBV11-2	TRBJ2-7	-	TGTGCCAGCAGCTCTAGTGTGGGGGGAGACTCCTACGAGCAGTACTTC	CASSSSVGGDSYEQYF
-	TRBV6-5	TRBJ2-5	-	TGTGCCAGCACCGAACTGGGAGCCGCCAAAGAGACCCAGTACTTC	CASTELGAAKETQYF
-	TRBV29-1	TRBJ1-2	-	TGCAGCGTTGGTCAGGCCCCTAACTATGGCTACACCTTC	CSVGQAPNYGYTF
-	TRBV5-1	TRBJ1-4	few	TGCGCCAGCAGCCCCAGTCGAGGAGGGGGGGATGAAAAACTGTTTTTT	CASSPSRGGGDEKLFF